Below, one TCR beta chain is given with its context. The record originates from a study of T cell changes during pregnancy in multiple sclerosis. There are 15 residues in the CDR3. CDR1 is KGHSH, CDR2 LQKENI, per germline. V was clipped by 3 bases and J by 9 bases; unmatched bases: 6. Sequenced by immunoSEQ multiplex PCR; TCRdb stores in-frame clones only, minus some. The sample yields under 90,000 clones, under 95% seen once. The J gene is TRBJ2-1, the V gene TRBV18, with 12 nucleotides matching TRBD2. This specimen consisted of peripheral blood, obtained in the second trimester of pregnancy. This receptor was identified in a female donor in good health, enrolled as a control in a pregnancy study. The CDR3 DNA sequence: TGTGCCAGCTCACCGGATCTAGCGGGGGGGCGTGAGCAGTTCTTC. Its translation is CASSPDLAGGREQFF. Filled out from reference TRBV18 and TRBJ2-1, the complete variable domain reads NAGVMQNPRHLVRRRGQEARLRCSPMKGHSHVYWYRQLPEEGLKFMVYLQKENIIDESGMPKERFSAEFPKEGPSILRIQQVVRGDSAAYFCASSPDLAGGREQFFGPGTRLTVL.